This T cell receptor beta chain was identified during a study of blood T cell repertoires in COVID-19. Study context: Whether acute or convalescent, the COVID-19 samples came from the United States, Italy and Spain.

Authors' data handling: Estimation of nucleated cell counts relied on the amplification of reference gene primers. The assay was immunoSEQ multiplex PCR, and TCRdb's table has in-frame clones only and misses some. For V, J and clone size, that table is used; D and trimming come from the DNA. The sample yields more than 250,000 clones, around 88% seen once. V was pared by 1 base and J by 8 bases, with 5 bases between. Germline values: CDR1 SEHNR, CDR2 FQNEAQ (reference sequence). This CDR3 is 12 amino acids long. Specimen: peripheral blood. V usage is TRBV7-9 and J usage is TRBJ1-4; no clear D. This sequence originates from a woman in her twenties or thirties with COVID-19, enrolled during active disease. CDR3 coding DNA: TGTGCCAGCAGCTTAGGGCACGAAAAACTGTTTTTT. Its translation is CASSLGHEKLFF.